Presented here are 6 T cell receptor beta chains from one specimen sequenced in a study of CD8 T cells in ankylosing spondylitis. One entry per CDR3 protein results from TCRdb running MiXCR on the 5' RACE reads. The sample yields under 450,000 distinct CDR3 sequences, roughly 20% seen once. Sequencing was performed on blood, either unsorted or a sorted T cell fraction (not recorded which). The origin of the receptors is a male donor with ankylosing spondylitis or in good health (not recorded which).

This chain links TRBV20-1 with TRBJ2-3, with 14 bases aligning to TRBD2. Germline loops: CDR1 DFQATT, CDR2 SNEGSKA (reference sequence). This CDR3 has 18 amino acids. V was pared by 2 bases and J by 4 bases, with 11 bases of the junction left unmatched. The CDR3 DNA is TGCAGTGCTAGACGACCGGGACTAGCGGGGGCTCCGGCAGATACGCAGTATTTT. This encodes CSARRPGLAGAPADTQYF.

The CDR3 spells CASSFSADAAYEQYF. CDR3 DNA sequence: TGTGCCAGCAGCTTCTCCGCGGATGCTGCCTACGAGCAGTACTTC. The chain combines TRBV9 with TRBJ2-7, with D hard to call. Germline loops: CDR1 SGDLS, CDR2 YYNGEE. This CDR3 contains 15 residues. V lost 4 bases and J lost 2, with 16 bases in between.

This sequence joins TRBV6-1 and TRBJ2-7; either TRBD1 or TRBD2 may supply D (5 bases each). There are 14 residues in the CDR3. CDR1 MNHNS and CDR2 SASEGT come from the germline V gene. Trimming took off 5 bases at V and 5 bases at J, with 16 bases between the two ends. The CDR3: CASSTGTGPHEQYF. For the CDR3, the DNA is TGTGCCAGCAGTACGGGGACGGGCCCTCACGAGCAGTACTTC.

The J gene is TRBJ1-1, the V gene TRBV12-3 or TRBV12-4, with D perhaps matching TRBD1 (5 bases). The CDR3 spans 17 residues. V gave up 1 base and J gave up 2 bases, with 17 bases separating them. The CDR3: CASSLVTIGGANTEAFF. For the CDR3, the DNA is TGTGCCAGCAGTTTAGTCACAATCGGTGGGGCAAACACTGAAGCTTTCTTT.

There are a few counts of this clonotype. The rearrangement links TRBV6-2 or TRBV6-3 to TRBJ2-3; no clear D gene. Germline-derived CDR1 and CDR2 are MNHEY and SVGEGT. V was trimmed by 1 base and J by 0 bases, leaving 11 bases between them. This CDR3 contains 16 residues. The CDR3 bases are TGTGCCAGCAGTTACTATCCAGGCCCAAGCACAGATACGCAGTATTTT. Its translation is CASSYYPGPSTDTQYF.

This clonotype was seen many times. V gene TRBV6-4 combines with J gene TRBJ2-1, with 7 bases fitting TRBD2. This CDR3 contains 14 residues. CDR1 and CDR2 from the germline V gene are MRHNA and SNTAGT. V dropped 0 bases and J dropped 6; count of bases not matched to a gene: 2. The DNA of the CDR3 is TGTGCCAGCAGTGACTCGACGGGGGGCAATGAGCAGTTCTTC. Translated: CASSDSTGGNEQFF.